This T cell receptor beta chain was obtained from a study of tumor-infiltrating lymphocytes in localized non-small cell lung cancer. CDR3 length: 12 residues. Looked up from germline, CDR1 is SGHTA and CDR2 is FQGNSA. Trimming shortened V by 1 base and J by 2 bases, and 1 base separated the two germline ends. The protocol was immunoSEQ multiplex PCR, while the TCRdb copy is restricted to in-frame clones and leaves out a portion. Among some 15,000 clones, roughly four fifths were seen once, and the ten largest hold about 19%. This rearrangement joins TRBV7-2 to TRBJ2-3; D not certain. Material: lung tumor tissue. This sequence originates from a human donor with non-small cell lung cancer. CDR3 sequence: CASSLDTDTQYF. The CDR3 nucleotides read TGTGCCAGCAGCTTAGACACAGATACGCAGTATTTT.